This TCR beta chain was sequenced during a study of OX40 agonist ivuxolimab in advanced cancers. People who had autoimmune disease history or systemic immunosuppression were excluded. The method was immunoSEQ multiplex PCR; TCRdb's version includes in-frame clones alone and lacks a portion of them. The sample carries 45,000 to 50,000 clones, about 90% recorded once. This CDR3 spans 16 amino acids. V trimming: 1 base; J trimming: 4 bases; junction bases outside the gene matches: 8. Germline lookup yields CDR1 SGHVS and CDR2 FQNEAQ. The sequence came from an adult with an advanced solid tumor such as melanoma, head and neck, liver or kidney cancer. The chain combines TRBV7-8 with TRBJ1-2, with 8 nucleotides matching TRBD1. The sequenced sample was CD4+ or CD8+ T cells sorted from blood, obtained in a trial of the OX40 agonist ivuxolimab. DNA of the CDR3: TGTGCCAGCAGCTTAGACCAGGGGGCCGTCGGCTATGGCTACACCTTC. Its translation is CASSLDQGAVGYGYTF.